The T cell receptor beta chain under discussion was sequenced for a study of beta chain features in type 1 diabetes. Study results and caveats: TCRB CDR3s were moderately but significantly shorter in Type 1 diabetes patients in all four CD4+ subsets.

Deletions cut 2 bases from V and 0 bases from J, with 9 bases between. The CDR3 consists of 16 residues. The germline gives CDR1 SGDLS, CDR2 YYNGEE. The whole isolated RNA underwent reverse transcription, so sequencing captured expressed TCRB transcripts. Sequencing was performed with immunoSEQ multiplex PCR; in TCRdb, only in-frame clones are kept and a portion is missing. The profile shows approximately 250,000 clones, around 16% of them singletons. Concerning this clone itself: Its matching antigen is unknown.

This sequence originates from a man in his thirties or forties with type 1 diabetes. Sequenced material: naive CD4+ T cells from blood. V usage is TRBV9 and J usage is TRBJ2-6; no clear D gene. CDR3 region: CASSVQSSSGANVLTF. CDR3 DNA sequence: TGTGCCAGCAGCGTTCAATCGAGCTCTGGGGCCAACGTCCTGACTTTC.